These 19 T cell receptor beta chains came from one sample sequenced in a study of T cell responses to AZD1222 COVID-19 vaccine. Repertoires were generated with immunoSEQ multiplex PCR, while TCRdb's copy carries only in-frame clones and drops some. The table has tens of thousands of clones, 90% seen once. The sequencing used peripheral blood, collected 28 days after the second AZD1222 dose. These receptors were taken from an adult who received the AZD1222 COVID-19 vaccine.

This rearrangement joins TRBV30 to TRBJ1-4; no firm D call. The germline V gene has CDR1 GTSNPN and CDR2 SVGIG (reference sequence). The CDR3 has 14 amino acids. V dropped 5 bases and J dropped 2 bases, with 12 bases sitting between them. The CDR3 loop reads CAWEPDRTNEKLFF. The CDR3 coding sequence is TGTGCCTGGGAACCCGACCGGACTAATGAAAAACTGTTTTTT. The whole variable domain, filled in from reference TRBV30 and TRBJ1-4, reads SQTIHQWPATLVQPVGSPLSLECTVEGTSNPNLYWYRQAAGRGLQLLFYSVGIGQISSEVPQNLSASRPQDRQFILSSKKLLLSDSGFYLCAWEPDRTNEKLFFGSGTQLSVL.

The CDR3 region is CASSLEGRETQYF. CDR3 nucleotides: TGTGCCAGCAGCTTAGAGGGACGGGAGACCCAGTACTTC. The J gene is TRBJ2-5, the V gene TRBV7-6; either TRBD1 or TRBD2 may fit D (5 bases each). Germline assignment: CDR1 SGHVS and CDR2 FNYEAQ. The CDR3 spans 13 residues. Trimming removed 1 base from V and 5 bases from J, with 8 bases in between.

The V gene is TRBV11-3, the J gene TRBJ1-1, with 7 bases identical to TRBD1. After removal of 1 base from V and 1 base from J, the junction contained 9 bases not matched to a gene. Germline V gene lookup returns CDR1 SGHNT and CDR2 YENEEA. This CDR3 contains 17 residues. As DNA, the CDR3 is TGTGCCAGCAGCTTAGGGGCGACAGGGCGGGGGAACACTGAAGCTTTCTTT. It codes for CASSLGATGRGNTEAFF.

This clone is a singleton in its sample. This rearrangement joins TRBV10-3 to TRBJ2-5; TRBD2 matches 11 bases. This CDR3 region has 16 residues. Per germline, CDR1 ENHRY and CDR2 SYGVKD. After removal of 0 bases from V and 10 bases from J, the junction contained 10 bases not matched to a gene. The CDR3 region is CAISESGLAGGGSQYF. The CDR3 bases are TGTGCCATCAGTGAGTCTGGCCTAGCGGGGGGAGGAAGCCAGTACTTC.

Written as DNA, the CDR3 is TGTGCCAGCAGCTTGAGCGGGGCAGGGGATACGCAGTATTTT. This gives the protein CASSLSGAGDTQYF. The chain combines TRBV7-6 with TRBJ2-3; 7 nucleotides match TRBD2. Losses at the gene ends were 3 bases for V and 6 bases for J; bases not matched to a gene: 6. Germline values: CDR1 SGHVS, CDR2 FNYEAQ. This CDR3 comprises 14 residues.

V is TRBV5-1 and J is TRBJ2-3, with D hard to call. This CDR3 region has 14 residues. Trimming stripped 3 bases from V and 5 bases from J, with 13 bases between. The germline V gene has CDR1 SGHRS and CDR2 YFSETQ. The CDR3 nucleotides are TGCGCCAGCAGCTCCGGGCCTGATAGAGATACGCAGTATTTT. Translation: CASSSGPDRDTQYF.

This chain connects TRBV19 to TRBJ2-1; D is ambiguous. Trimming took 5 bases from V and 4 from J, leaving 9 bases between them. This CDR3 is built from 13 residues. CDR1 LNHDA and CDR2 SQIVND come from the germline V gene (reference sequence). The CDR3 sequence: CASSFSRYNEQFF. CDR3 coding DNA: TGTGCCAGTAGTTTCTCGCGGTACAATGAGCAGTTCTTC.

The chain employs TRBV12-3 or TRBV12-4 and TRBJ1-5; weak D call: TRBD1 (6 bases). The CDR3 is 13 amino acids. V lost 6 bases and J 5 bases, leaving 11 bases between the germline ends. The CDR3 DNA follows: TGTGCCAGCAGAGACAGGTGGTATCAGCCCCAGCATTTT. The encoded protein is CASRDRWYQPQHF.

On this clone: Relative to the germline gene, one junction end is altered; a read error may explain this. At the DNA level, this CDR3 is encoded by other sequences in the same sample as well. The V and J genes are TRBV5-4 and TRBJ2-7; no reliable D call. This CDR3 has 11 amino acids. From germline, CDR1 is SGHNT and CDR2 YYREEE (reference sequence). CDR3 nucleotides: TGTGCCAGCAGCTCCGCCTACGAGCAATACTTC. Its protein is CASSSAYEQYF. Filled out from reference TRBV5-4 and TRBJ2-7, the complete variable domain reads ETGVTQSPTHLIKTRGQQVTLRCSSQSGHNTVSWYQQALGQGPQFIFQYYREEENGRGNFPPRFSGLQFPNYSSELNVNALELDDSALYLCASSSAYEQYFGPGTRLTVT.

V is TRBV14 and J is TRBJ2-5; 7 nucleotides line up with TRBD1. Germline trimming cut 6 bases from V and 2 bases from J; bases unmatched to any gene: 27. Germline values: CDR1 SGHDN, CDR2 FVKESK. This CDR3 is built from 21 residues. The CDR3 DNA reads TGTGCCAGCAGACCCCGACAGGGAAACGCCTCGGGCTCAATAAGACAAGAGACCCAGTACTTC. Amino acids: CASRPRQGNASGSIRQETQYF.

J is TRBJ1-5 and V is TRBV7-8; D uncertain. This CDR3 is built from 13 residues. The V gene's germline CDR1 is SGHVS and CDR2 FQNEAQ. Trimming left V 6 bases short and J 5 bases short, with 11 bases between. The CDR3 is CASSSNSHQPQHF. The CDR3 nucleotides read TGTGCCAGCAGTTCGAATAGTCATCAGCCCCAGCATTTT.

This chain connects TRBV5-5 to TRBJ1-5; D gene uncertain. Germline V gives CDR1 SGHKS, CDR2 YYEKEE (reference sequence). V was cut by 5 bases and J by 4 bases, with 13 bases left in between. The length of the CDR3 is 14 residues. The DNA for the CDR3 is TGTGCCAGCAGGCCCGGGGTTGGGAATCAGCCCCAGCATTTT. It translates to CASRPGVGNQPQHF.

The V gene is TRBV9, the J gene TRBJ1-2; D possibly corresponds to TRBD1 (6 bases). Trimming pared 3 bases from V and 2 bases from J, leaving 20 bases between. Germline CDR1 and CDR2: SGDLS and YYNGEE. The length of the CDR3 is 17 residues. The CDR3 protein is CASSASPRTEKNYGYTF. The CDR3 nucleotides are TGTGCCAGCAGCGCATCTCCCCGGACAGAAAAGAACTATGGCTACACCTTC.

This clone was picked up a small number of times. This sequence joins TRBV11-3 and TRBJ2-1; the D gene is possibly TRBD1 (6 bases). Trimming took off 3 bases at V and 9 bases at J, with 18 bases between the two ends. The V gene's germline CDR1 is SGHNT and CDR2 YENEEA. This CDR3 is built from 15 residues. The CDR3 reads CASSLSLIGGSEQFF. CDR3 bases: TGTGCCAGCAGCTTGTCTCTTATAGGGGGAAGTGAGCAGTTCTTC.

This clone is a singleton in its sample. The chain combines TRBV5-1 with TRBJ2-2, with 13 nucleotides matching TRBD2. This CDR3 region has 15 residues. J gave up 7 bases and V 4 bases, and 4 bases lay outside the gene matches. The germline V gene encodes CDR1 SGHRS and CDR2 YFSETQ. The CDR3, as DNA: TGCGCCAGCAGCATAGGGACTAGCGGGATCGGGGAGCTGTTTTTT. This codes for CASSIGTSGIGELFF.

The rearrangement joins TRBV29-1 to TRBJ2-1; tentatively, D is TRBD2 (6 bases). Trimming left V 7 bases short and J 13 bases short, with 14 bases between. This CDR3 contains 10 residues. Germline values: CDR1 SQVTM, CDR2 ANQGSEA. The CDR3 DNA reads as TGCAGCGCGACGGGAGACTCACAGTTCTTC. Its protein product is CSATGDSQFF.

V gene TRBV30 combines with J gene TRBJ1-6, with unresolved D. There are 16 residues in the CDR3. CDR1 GTSNPN and CDR2 SVGIG come from the germline V gene (reference sequence). V was cut by 0 bases and J by 9 bases, with 18 bases left in between. The CDR3 DNA follows: TGTGCCTGGAGTGTATCATCTGGCCCCGTGGGTTCACCCCTCCACTTT. Its translation: CAWSVSSGPVGSPLHF.

This chain links TRBV7-3 with TRBJ2-5; 7 nucleotides agree with TRBD2. The CDR3 is 18 amino acids. Trimming took 0 bases from V and 5 from J; bases not matched to a gene: 15. Germline CDR1 is SGHTA and CDR2 is FQGTGA. CDR3 coding DNA: TGTGCCAGCAGCTTAACGGGAGCGGGGACTATCGAAGGGGAGACCCAGTACTTC. Translating it yields CASSLTGAGTIEGETQYF.

J is TRBJ2-7 and V is TRBV7-2, with 8 bases identical to TRBD1. V shed 5 bases and J 4 bases; nucleotides not matched to a gene: 13. This CDR3 contains 16 residues. The germline V gene has CDR1 SGHTA and CDR2 FQGNSA. This chain's CDR3 is CASSPNAGQANYEQYF. The CDR3 nucleotides read TGTGCCAGCAGCCCCAACGCGGGACAGGCGAATTACGAGCAGTACTTC.